This T cell receptor beta chain derives from a study of shared clonotypes between healthy human individuals. Across the study: Sampling drew on donors who were a couple of women and three men aged 18 to 49.

A word on this clone: The same CDR3 arises from other DNA sequences in this sample as well.

TCRdb's table, derived via immunoSEQ multiplex PCR, lists solely in-frame clones and lacks some. The sample includes over a million clones, 65% to 80% seen only once; the top ten take roughly 1.4%. The clonotype originates from a man aged 18 to 29 in good health. The sequenced material came from memory CD4+ T cells sorted from blood. Subset here: CD45RA-negative fraction.

The CDR3 here is CASSRGEGNQPQHF. For the CDR3, the DNA is TGCGCCAGCAGCCGAGGGGAGGGTAATCAGCCCCAGCATTTT. The chain recombines TRBV4-1 with TRBJ1-5; possibly TRBD1 for D (5 bases). The CDR3 runs to 14 residues. V lost 4 bases to trimming and J lost 4 bases, with 11 bases between them. The germline CDR1 and CDR2 sequences are MGHRA and YSYEKL.